The rows below give T cell receptor beta chains drawn from one sample of a study of cytomegalovirus exposure and HLA in healthy donors. Repertoires were generated with immunoSEQ multiplex PCR, while TCRdb's copy carries only in-frame clones and drops some. Of approximately 120,000 clones in the sample, roughly 80% were seen once. Material: PBMCs. The receptors were sampled from a young man in good health and CMV-seropositive. Each CDR3 is given with its conserved first and last residue. Each record gives: V gene, D gene, J gene, clone size, CDR3 DNA, CDR3 protein. The D gene is left open where the match is weak. Size is stated for part of the rows, as once, few or many counts, or as a class when the clone is expanded.

v_gene: TRBV5-1; d_gene: TRBD1; j_gene: TRBJ2-7; abundance: NA; CDR3nt: TGCGCCAGCAGCTTGGTGTCGGACAGGGTCTACGAGCAGTACTTC; CDR3aa: CASSLVSDRVYEQYF
v_gene: TRBV29-1; d_gene: NA; j_gene: TRBJ2-3; abundance: once; CDR3nt: TGCAGCGTGGGGAGGAGGGGAATATCAGATACGCAGTATTTT; CDR3aa: CSVGRRGISDTQYF
v_gene: TRBV2; d_gene: NA; j_gene: TRBJ1-6; abundance: NA; CDR3nt: TGTGCCAGCAGTGAAGTAGGAAGGGGCGGTTCACCCCTCCACTTT; CDR3aa: CASSEVGRGGSPLHF
v_gene: TRBV6-4; d_gene: TRBD2; j_gene: TRBJ2-3; abundance: few; CDR3nt: TGTGCCAGCAGTGAGAGAGCGGGAGGAGGCTCAGATACGCAGTATTTT; CDR3aa: CASSERAGGGSDTQYF
v_gene: TRBV28; d_gene: NA; j_gene: TRBJ2-5; abundance: NA; CDR3nt: TGTGCCAGCAGTTTGGTGGGACTCCAAGAGACCCAGTACTTC; CDR3aa: CASSLVGLQETQYF
v_gene: TRBV4-1; d_gene: TRBD1; j_gene: TRBJ1-2; abundance: NA; CDR3nt: TGCGCCAGCAGCCAAGGAGAACAGGGGTTCTATGGCTACACCTTC; CDR3aa: CASSQGEQGFYGYTF
v_gene: TRBV9; d_gene: TRBD2; j_gene: TRBJ2-1; abundance: NA; CDR3nt: TGTGCCAGCAGCCCGTCGGGACTAGTTACCTACAATGAGCAGTTCTTC; CDR3aa: CASSPSGLVTYNEQFF
v_gene: TRBV5-1; d_gene: TRBD2; j_gene: TRBJ2-2; abundance: NA; CDR3nt: TGCGCCAGCAGCTTGTCAGCGGGGGGGACCGGGGAGCTGTTTTTT; CDR3aa: CASSLSAGGTGELFF
v_gene: TRBV7-8; d_gene: NA; j_gene: TRBJ2-6; abundance: NA; CDR3nt: TGTGCCAGCAGCCCGCATAGCTCTGGGGCCAACGTCCTGACTTTC; CDR3aa: CASSPHSSGANVLTF
v_gene: TRBV5-1; d_gene: TRBD1; j_gene: TRBJ1-3; abundance: NA; CDR3nt: TGCGCCAGCAGCTCCAGGGGGGCCGGAAACACCATATATTTT; CDR3aa: CASSSRGAGNTIYF
v_gene: TRBV5-5; d_gene: TRBD1; j_gene: TRBJ1-5; abundance: NA; CDR3nt: TGTGCCAGCAGCTTACCGGCAGGACAGGGACTTAATCAGCCCCAGCATTTT; CDR3aa: CASSLPAGQGLNQPQHF
v_gene: TRBV4-3; d_gene: NA; j_gene: TRBJ2-5; abundance: NA; CDR3nt: TGCGCCAGCAGCCAAGGAGTATCGGGTAAAGAGACCCAGTACTTC; CDR3aa: CASSQGVSGKETQYF
v_gene: TRBV2; d_gene: TRBD1; j_gene: TRBJ1-1; abundance: NA; CDR3nt: TGTGCCAGCAGCGATAATCCGGGACAGAGTATGAACACTGAAGCTTTCTTT; CDR3aa: CASSDNPGQSMNTEAFF
v_gene: TRBV19; d_gene: TRBD1; j_gene: TRBJ2-1; abundance: once; CDR3nt: TGTGCCAGTAGTATAAAGGGACAGGACAATGAGCAGTTCTTC; CDR3aa: CASSIKGQDNEQFF
v_gene: TRBV6-4; d_gene: NA; j_gene: TRBJ2-2; abundance: NA; CDR3nt: TGTGCCAGCAGTGCCGACAGGACGAACACCGGGGAGCTGTTTTTT; CDR3aa: CASSADRTNTGELFF
v_gene: TRBV5-1; d_gene: TRBD2; j_gene: TRBJ2-1; abundance: NA; CDR3nt: TGCGCCAGCAGCCGACTCATAGCGGGAGGGGTCGATGAGCAGTTCTTC; CDR3aa: CASSRLIAGGVDEQFF
v_gene: TRBV4-1; d_gene: NA; j_gene: TRBJ2-1; abundance: NA; CDR3nt: TGCGCCAGCAGCCATCTATTCGGGCTAGAGGGCAATGAGCAGTTCTTC; CDR3aa: CASSHLFGLEGNEQFF
v_gene: TRBV13; d_gene: NA; j_gene: TRBJ2-3; abundance: NA; CDR3nt: TGTGCCAGCAGCTTAACGGGGGGCACAGATACGCAGTATTTT; CDR3aa: CASSLTGGTDTQYF
v_gene: TRBV7-6; d_gene: NA; j_gene: TRBJ2-7; abundance: NA; CDR3nt: TGTGCCAGCAGCTTAGCGCGGGGGCCTCGGGGCGAGCAGTACTTC; CDR3aa: CASSLARGPRGEQYF
v_gene: TRBV6-5; d_gene: TRBD1; j_gene: TRBJ1-2; abundance: NA; CDR3nt: TGTGCCAGCAGTATGTCACAGGGGGCTTATGGCTACACCTTC; CDR3aa: CASSMSQGAYGYTF
v_gene: TRBV29-1; d_gene: NA; j_gene: TRBJ1-5; abundance: NA; CDR3nt: TGCAGCGTGAGACAGCCCAATCAGCCCCAGCATTTT; CDR3aa: CSVRQPNQPQHF
v_gene: TRBV7-6; d_gene: NA; j_gene: TRBJ2-5; abundance: NA; CDR3nt: TGTGCCAGCAGCCGTCGGGGAGAGACCCAGTACTTC; CDR3aa: CASSRRGETQYF
v_gene: TRBV5-6; d_gene: TRBD1; j_gene: TRBJ1-4; abundance: once; CDR3nt: TGTGCCAGCAGCTTGGGGACAGGGAATGAAAAACTGTTTTTT; CDR3aa: CASSLGTGNEKLFF
v_gene: TRBV10-3; d_gene: NA; j_gene: TRBJ1-3; abundance: NA; CDR3nt: TGTGCCATCATGGGAGGGCGCGAGGCTGGAAACACCATATATTTT; CDR3aa: CAIMGGREAGNTIYF
v_gene: TRBV23-1; d_gene: NA; j_gene: TRBJ1-5; abundance: NA; CDR3nt: TGCGCCAGCAGTCAATCTTCGTTGGGGCAGAAGATAACATTAAATCAGCCCCAGCATTTT; CDR3aa: CASSQSSLGQKITLNQPQHF
v_gene: TRBV7-2; d_gene: TRBD2; j_gene: TRBJ2-1; abundance: NA; CDR3nt: TGTGCCAGCAGCTTAGTTGGTGGACTAGCGAAGAATGAGCAGTTCTTC; CDR3aa: CASSLVGGLAKNEQFF
v_gene: TRBV5-4; d_gene: TRBD1; j_gene: TRBJ1-5; abundance: NA; CDR3nt: TGTGCCAGCAGCTTGGGGACAGGGGGCGGTCAGCCCCAGCATTTT; CDR3aa: CASSLGTGGGQPQHF
v_gene: TRBV19; d_gene: NA; j_gene: TRBJ2-1; abundance: NA; CDR3nt: TGTGCCAGTAGTAGTACTAGTTATGAGCAGTTCTTC; CDR3aa: CASSSTSYEQFF
v_gene: TRBV7-2; d_gene: NA; j_gene: TRBJ1-1; abundance: NA; CDR3nt: TGTGCCAGCAGCCCCCAGGGAGGCACCTCGATGCGAGCTTTCTTT; CDR3aa: CASSPQGGTSMRAFF
v_gene: TRBV5-1; d_gene: NA; j_gene: TRBJ2-1; abundance: NA; CDR3nt: TGCGCCAGCAGCCTCCAAACAGGGACGGGGTACAATGAGCAGTTCTTC; CDR3aa: CASSLQTGTGYNEQFF
v_gene: TRBV2; d_gene: TRBD2; j_gene: TRBJ2-5; abundance: NA; CDR3nt: TGTGCCAGCAGCCAGAGGACTAGCGGGAGGGAGCCTCGAGAGACCCAGTACTTC; CDR3aa: CASSQRTSGREPRETQYF
v_gene: TRBV5-1; d_gene: NA; j_gene: TRBJ1-2; abundance: NA; CDR3nt: TGCGCCAGCAGCATATCGACAGGAGACTATGGCTACACCTTC; CDR3aa: CASSISTGDYGYTF